This T cell receptor (beta chain) was profiled in a study of blood T cell repertoires in COVID-19 (dated by TCRdb to 2018 to 2020). In terms of the full investigation: Samples covering the acute and convalescent phases of COVID-19 were provided by collaborators in the United States, Italy and Spain. The repertoires were made available in a free public database intended to serve as a resource for research on the immune response to SARS-CoV-2. A de-identified subject ID, COVID-19 status, age in years and sex were almost always included in the sample metadata. Where available, HLA class I and class II types were obtained from metadata supplied by the sample provider rather than from assay-based typing. The material from the prospective study consisted of cDNA or gDNA derived from T cells, B-cell-depleted T cells, or PBMCs. The dataset comprised deeply sampled blood TCRbeta repertoires from subjects exposed to, actively infected with, or recovered from COVID-19. The samples were drawn from two sources: the first 160 participants of the ongoing ImmuneRACE study, and 1,200 or so subjects contributed by 6 global collaborators.

This clone was seen more than once but under ten times. This receptor's antigen is unknown. No base quality information exists; no much larger clone differs at one position. One collaborating source in Seattle enrolled patients during active infection and followed them longitudinally through the course of disease. The collaborating institutions used their own protocols to collect whole blood in K2EDTA tubes. For TCRbeta analysis, collaborator samples were shipped as frozen whole blood, as isolated PBMCs, or as DNA extracted from either sample type. TCRbeta CDR3 regions were amplified from genomic DNA by means of the immunoSEQ Assay, a bias-controlled multiplex PCR. As for how the authors treated the data: The number of nucleated cells in each sample was estimated by amplification of reference gene primers within the assay. To quantify the absolute abundance of each unique TCRbeta CDR3 rearrangement, sequence reads were collapsed and filtered. For each sample, productive Simpson clonality was calculated by taking the square root of Simpson's diversity index across productive rearrangements. Held by TCRdb, this immuneACCESS table contains in-frame sequences only and omits some clones. Under half of the omission traces to an unresolved V gene where checked; the cause of the rest is unknown. That table supplies the V and J calls and clone size; D and trimming were determined from the DNA. A total of around 340,000 clones appear in this sample, about 88% of them only once. Around 7.4% of the sample comes from the top ten.

Overall results and qualifications from the work: Clinical and demographic metadata were provided uncurated, with the amount varying by source and participant.

The source is a woman aged 55 to 70 with COVID-19, enrolled during active disease. The sample taken for sequencing was peripheral blood.

In nucleotides, the sequence is TGTGCCAGCAGCCAAGGCGCGAACACTGAAGCTTTCTTT. Translated, it reads CASSQGANTEAFF. This chain is built from TRBV4-2 and TRBJ1-1; confidence is insufficient to name the D gene. The CDR3 numbers 13 residues from cysteine through phenylalanine. CDR3 DNA is the only sequence kept; it has 39 bases, read in frame from the first base. V and J lose 1 base and 1 base, and a span of 4 bases separates them. According to the germline V gene, CDR1 reads LGHNA and CDR2 reads YNFKEQ.